What follows is one TCR beta chain and its context. Its antigen has not been determined. Qualities for individual bases were not recorded, and no much larger clone is one base off. TCRbeta CDR3 regions were amplified from genomic DNA using the immunoSEQ Assay, a bias-controlled multiplex PCR. As for the authors' bioinformatics: The number of nucleated cells in each sample was estimated from the amplification of reference gene primers within the assay. Sequence reads were collapsed and filtered to measure the absolute abundance of every unique TCRbeta CDR3 rearrangement. Productive Simpson clonality was computed per sample as the square root of Simpson's diversity index over productive rearrangements. What TCRdb holds here is the immuneACCESS table cut down to in-frame rearrangements. Part of the clones is not present; checked against another copy, under half of the missing clones reflect an unresolved V gene, and the others are unexplained. Clone size and the V and J calls come from that table; the DNA yielded D and trimming. The sample table records around 260,000 clones; under 90% of these occur just once. Of the sample, 4% to 5% falls within the top ten clones.

The collaborating institutions used their own protocols to collect whole blood in K2EDTA tubes. For TCRbeta analysis, collaborator samples were shipped as frozen whole blood, as isolated PBMCs, or as DNA extracted from either sample type. For this chain, trimming is 0 bases at the V end and 2 bases at the J end, and the number of junction bases without a gene match is 4. CDR1 and CDR2 (LGHDT, YNNKEL) derive from the germline V gene (reference sequence). Including cysteine and phenylalanine, the CDR3 has 17 amino acids. Only CDR3 DNA is held: 51 bases, read in frame from base 1. The sample comes from a study of blood T cell repertoires in COVID-19 (dated by TCRdb to 2019 to 2021). For context, the study as a whole: Collaborator samples came from the United States, Italy and Spain and covered acute and convalescent phases of COVID-19. The material from the prospective study consisted of cDNA or gDNA derived from T cells, B-cell-depleted T cells, or PBMCs. HLA class I and class II types, where available, came from metadata supplied by the sample provider rather than from assay-based typing. The sample metadata nearly always contained a de-identified subject ID, COVID-19 status, age in years and sex. A freely available public database, intended as a resource for researchers studying the immune response to SARS-CoV-2, is where the repertoires were released. Subjects who had been exposed to COVID-19, were actively infected with it, or had recovered from it provided the deeply sampled blood TCRbeta repertoires that made up the dataset. Samples came from the ongoing ImmuneRACE study (first 160 participants) plus 1,254 subjects from 6 global collaborators. The paper as a whole reports these results and caveats: Clinical and demographic metadata were provided uncurated, with the amount varying by source and participant.

The chain was built from TRBV3-1 (or the pseudogene TRBV3-2) and TRBJ1-5; 10 bases in the middle match TRBD1. The specimen sequenced was peripheral blood. The clonotype originates from a man in his sixties with acute or convalescent COVID-19. The CDR3 in this case is CASSQDRGTGGNQPQHF. The base sequence is TGTGCCAGCAGCCAAGATCGGGGGACAGGGGGCAATCAGCCCCAGCATTTT.